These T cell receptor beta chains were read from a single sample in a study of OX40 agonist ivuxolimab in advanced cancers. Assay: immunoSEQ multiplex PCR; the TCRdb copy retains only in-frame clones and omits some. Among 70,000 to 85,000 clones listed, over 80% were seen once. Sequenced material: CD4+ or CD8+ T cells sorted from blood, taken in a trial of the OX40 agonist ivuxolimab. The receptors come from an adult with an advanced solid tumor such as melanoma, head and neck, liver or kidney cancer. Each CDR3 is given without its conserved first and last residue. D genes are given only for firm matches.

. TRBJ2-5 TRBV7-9 ASSTTILETQY
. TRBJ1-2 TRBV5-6 ASSRPTLDPMGVYGYT
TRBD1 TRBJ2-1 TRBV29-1 SVGRTGGYNEQF
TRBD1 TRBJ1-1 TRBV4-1 ASSRIRIKGQEPPGPTEAF
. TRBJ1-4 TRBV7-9 ASSLAITFATNEKLF
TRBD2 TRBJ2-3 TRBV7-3 ASSPLAGGSTDTQY
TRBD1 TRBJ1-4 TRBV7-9 ASSLGQAATNEKLF
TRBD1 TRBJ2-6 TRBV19 ASGTGGRSGANVLT
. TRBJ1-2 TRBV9 ASSVRQDPQIDGYT
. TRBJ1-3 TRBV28 ASTTLLGSGLYSGNTIY
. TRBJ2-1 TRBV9 ASSEDSYNEQF
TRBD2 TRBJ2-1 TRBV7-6 ASSLPQGLAGGIGYNEQF
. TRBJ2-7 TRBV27 ASGAGSSYEQY
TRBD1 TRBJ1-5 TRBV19 ASSMTGGQPQH
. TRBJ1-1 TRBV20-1 SARAGIEAF
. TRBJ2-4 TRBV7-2 ASGMGHLRIQY
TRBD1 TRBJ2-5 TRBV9 ASSVPEAGGARETQY
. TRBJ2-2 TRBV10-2 ASTGGRNTGELF
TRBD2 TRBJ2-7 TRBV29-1 SVSFSGRASYEQY
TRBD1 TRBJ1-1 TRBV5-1 ASSLSGTGGTEAF
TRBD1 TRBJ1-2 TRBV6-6 ASSSDRDSTYGYT
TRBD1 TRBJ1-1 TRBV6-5 ASSPDRGPEAF
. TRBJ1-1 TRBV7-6 ATGQMNTEAF
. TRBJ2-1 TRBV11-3 ASSEADSYNEQF
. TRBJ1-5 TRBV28 ASSSHLASPYSNQPQH
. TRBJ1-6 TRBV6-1 ASSEGTYSSPLH
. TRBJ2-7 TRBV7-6 ASSLEDSRWYEQY
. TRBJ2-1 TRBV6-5 ASSYGGYGFGNEQF
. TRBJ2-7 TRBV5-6 ASSPPSGNSYEQY
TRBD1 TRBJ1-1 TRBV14 ASSPTGEVVTEAF
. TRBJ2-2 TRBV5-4 ASSLEVAEANTGELF
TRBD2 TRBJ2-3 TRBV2 ASGSLAGGPTDTQY
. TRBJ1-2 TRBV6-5 ASSYSMGTDSYGYT
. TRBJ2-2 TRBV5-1 ASSSLAEGTGELF
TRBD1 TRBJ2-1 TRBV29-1 SVVSGGGYNEQF
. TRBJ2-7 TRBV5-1 ASSLGRGSEQY
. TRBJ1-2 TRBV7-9 ASSYHSGNGYT
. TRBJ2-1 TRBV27 ASSLRGPHNEQF
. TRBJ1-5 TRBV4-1 ASSHDSYQPQH
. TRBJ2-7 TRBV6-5 ASSPAQGYEQY
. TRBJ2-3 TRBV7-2 ASSPFAGTDTQY
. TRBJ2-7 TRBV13 ASSLGASLWEQY
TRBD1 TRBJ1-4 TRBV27 ASSATPQGAYGGKLF
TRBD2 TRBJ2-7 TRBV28 ASRVGGIVEQY
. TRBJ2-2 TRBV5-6 ASSPELQPRELF
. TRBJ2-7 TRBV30 AWSRGEGAYEQY
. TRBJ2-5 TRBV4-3 ASSQDTARGHEETQY
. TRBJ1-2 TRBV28 ASSLIGRGVGYT
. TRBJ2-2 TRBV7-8 ASSYSGTSGGGELF
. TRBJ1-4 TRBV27 ASSFGVGGEKLF
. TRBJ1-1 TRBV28 ASSWGADTEAF
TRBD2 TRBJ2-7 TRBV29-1 SVVSGTGAGYEQY
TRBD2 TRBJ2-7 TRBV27 ASSSGLAAYEQY
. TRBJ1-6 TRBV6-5 ASSTYNSPLH